The 31 T cell receptor beta chains below all came from one sample that was sequenced in a study of T cells after yellow fever vaccination (dated by TCRdb to between 2018 and 2021). The label giving this sample's treatment or condition can be read as: live attenuated yellow fever vaccine strain. Library method: 5' RACE. The listed sequencing device is Illumina NovaSeq 6000. Using fastp at Q25 and MiXCR, TCRdb reprocessed the public reads and kept productive beta chains. Each record represents a unique CDR3 protein, reported with the most common genes and DNA among its rows. The sample table records some 300,000 distinct CDR3 sequences; around 8.6% of these occur just once. Of the sample, about 3.7% is held by the ten largest clones. Sample: CD4+ T cells sorted from PBMCs, taken 5 days after the yellow fever booster vaccination. These receptors were taken from a man aged 18 to 29 who received the YFV17D yellow fever vaccine.

The chain links TRBV27 to TRBJ2-1; 8 bases line up with TRBD2. The germline V gene has CDR1 MNHEY and CDR2 SMNVEV (reference sequence). The CDR3 sequence is 16 residues long. The V segment lost 4 bases and the J segment 0 bases; nucleotides outside the gene matches: 5. In nucleotides, the CDR3 is TGTGCCAGCAGTTCCGAACTAGCGGCCTCCTACAATGAGCAGTTCTTC. This gives the protein CASSSELAASYNEQFF.

J is TRBJ2-1 and V is TRBV20-1; 8 bases align to TRBD2. Germline values: CDR1 DFQATT, CDR2 SNEGSKA (reference sequence). This CDR3 contains 15 residues. V lost 1 base and J lost 3; bases outside the gene matches: 5. CDR3 region: CSARGGRGVYNEQFF. In nucleotides, the CDR3 is TGCAGTGCTAGAGGAGGGCGGGGGGTCTACAATGAGCAGTTCTTC.

This clonotype was observed a handful of times. The V call is TRBV7-3, the J call TRBJ2-3, with D unresolved. CDR1 and CDR2 from the germline V gene are SGHTA and FQGTGA. Trimming removed 2 bases from V and 4 bases from J, with 13 bases in between. This CDR3 is 15 amino acids long. CDR3 bases: TGTGCCAGCAGCTTAGGGCGGCAGCTGTCAGATACGCAGTATTTT. Translating it yields CASSLGRQLSDTQYF.

This clonotype has only a few counts. The chain is built from TRBV6-6 and TRBJ1-5; the D is unclear. The V gene lost 7 bases and the J gene lost 4 bases, with 11 bases spanning the gap. Germline loops: CDR1 MNHNY, CDR2 SVGAGI (reference sequence). The CDR3 consists of 13 residues. The CDR3 coding sequence is TGTGCCAGCATCAAAGGCAGGAATCAGCCCCAGCATTTT. Translating gives CASIKGRNQPQHF.

This clonotype was counted between two and nine times. The V gene is TRBV11-2, the J gene TRBJ1-6; a possible D gene is TRBD1 (6 bases). V was pared by 2 bases and J by 7 bases, with 18 bases between. The CDR3 length is 17 residues. Germline V gene data show CDR1 as SGHAT and CDR2 as FQNNGV. The CDR3 spells CASSLRGIGRGNSPLHF. CDR3 DNA sequence: TGTGCCAGCAGCTTAAGGGGGATTGGGCGCGGCAATTCACCCCTCCACTTT.

The chain joins TRBV3-1 to TRBJ2-1, with 10 nucleotides matching TRBD1. V lost 7 bases and J lost 7; bases outside the gene matches: 10. The CDR3 length is 15 residues. CDR1 is LGHDT and CDR2 is YNNKEL in the germline V gene (reference sequence). As DNA, the CDR3 is TGTGCCAGCACCCCCCGGGACAGGGGACAAAATGAGCAGTTCTTC. Protein sequence: CASTPRDRGQNEQFF.

The sample holds many counts of this clonotype. The chain uses TRBV5-4 and TRBJ2-3; the D gene is possibly TRBD2 (6 bases). Germline CDR1 is SGHNT and CDR2 is YYREEE (reference sequence). V was pared by 4 bases and J by 4 bases, with 13 bases between. This CDR3 is 14 amino acids long. The CDR3 loop is CASSEIAGSDTQYF. CDR3 nucleotides: TGTGCCAGCAGCGAAATCGCGGGGTCAGATACGCAGTATTTT.

The CDR3 DNA reads as TGTGCCAGCAGCTGGGAGGGCGCCACCGGGGAGCTGTTTTTT. This encodes CASSWEGATGELFF. This chain joins TRBV6-1 and TRBJ2-2; 7 bases agree with TRBD2. CDR1 MNHNS and CDR2 SASEGT come from the germline V gene. The junction had 5 bases not matched to a gene; V was cut back by 6 bases and J by 4 bases. This CDR3 comprises 14 residues.

This clonotype was seen a handful of times. The chain employs TRBV6-1 and TRBJ2-7, with 9 bases lining up with TRBD1. V lost 3 bases to trimming and J lost 6 bases; unmatched junction nucleotides: 9. This CDR3 has 15 amino acids. The V gene's germline CDR1 is MNHNS and CDR2 SASEGT. CDR3 DNA: TGTGCCAGCAGTGATCCCGGGACAGGGACTCTCGAGCAGTACGTC. It encodes CASSDPGTGTLEQYV.

The chain is built from TRBV6-1 and TRBJ2-3; no firm D call. Germline CDR1 reads MNHNS; CDR2 reads SASEGT. V lost 0 bases, J lost 0 bases, and 7 bases lay in between. The CDR3 spans 15 residues. The CDR3 loop reads CASSEAPSSTDTQYF. DNA for the CDR3: TGTGCCAGCAGTGAAGCCCCCAGTAGCACAGATACGCAGTATTTT.

Only a few counts were recorded for this clonotype. The V call is TRBV5-4, the J call TRBJ1-2; TRBD1 is a possible D gene (6 bases). CDR1 SGHNT and CDR2 YYREEE come from the germline V gene (reference sequence). This CDR3 comprises 15 residues. V was cut by 4 bases and J by 1 base, with 14 bases left in between. The chain's CDR3 is CASSLGGPDNYGYTF. In nucleotides, the CDR3 is TGTGCCAGCAGCCTGGGGGGCCCAGATAACTATGGCTACACCTTC.

This clonotype was picked up many times. J is TRBJ2-3 and V is TRBV24-1, with TRBD2 matching 11 bases. Germline V gene data show CDR1 as KGHDR and CDR2 as SFDVKD. Germline trimming cut 5 bases from V and 3 bases from J; bases unmatched to any gene: 6. The CDR3 has 16 residues. CDR3 nucleotides: TGTGCCACCAGTGTTAGCGGGGGGGCCGAGACAGATACGCAGTATTTT. Protein sequence: CATSVSGGAETDTQYF.

The chain joins TRBV6-1 to TRBJ1-6; D is unresolved. The CDR3 is made up of 13 amino acids. Germline V gene lookup returns CDR1 MNHNS and CDR2 SASEGT. V was cut by 6 bases and J by 9 bases, with 12 bases left in between. CDR3 bases: TGTGCCAGCAGGTTAACCGGGATTTCACCCCTCCACTTT. Translating it yields CASRLTGISPLHF.

This clonotype was observed many times. The chain has TRBV29-1 and TRBJ2-3; D ambiguous. The CDR3 loop spans 15 amino acids. From germline, CDR1 is SQVTM and CDR2 ANQGSEA. V lost 1 base and J 0 bases, leaving 11 bases between the germline ends. The CDR3 DNA sequence: TGCAGCGTTGAAGGAGGAGCACCTAGCACAGATACGCAGTATTTT. This translates into CSVEGGAPSTDTQYF.

The chain recombines TRBV18 with TRBJ1-2; D might be TRBD1 (6 bases). Germline CDR1 is KGHSH and CDR2 is LQKENI. Trimming removed 4 bases from V and 6 bases from J, with 12 bases in between. There are 13 residues in the CDR3. The CDR3 DNA is TGTGCCAGCTCACGTGGACAGAGTGATGGCTACACCTTC. This translates into CASSRGQSDGYTF.

This clonotype was recorded a few times. The chain links TRBV5-1 to TRBJ1-2, with 11 bases that match TRBD1. Germline CDR1 reads SGHRS; CDR2 reads YFSETQ. Trimming cost V 0 bases and J 8 bases; bases outside gene matches: 3. The CDR3 sequence is 14 residues long. DNA of the CDR3: TGCGCCAGCAGCTTGGACGGACAGGGGGCGGGCTACACCTTC. Amino acid sequence: CASSLDGQGAGYTF. Combining the CDR3 with reference TRBV5-1 and TRBJ1-2 gives the whole variable domain KAGVTQTPRYLIKTRGQQVTLSCSPISGHRSVSWYQQTPGQGLQFLFEYFSETQRNKGNFPGRFSGRQFSNSRSEMNVSTLELGDSALYLCASSLDGQGAGYTFGSGTRLTVV.

This clonotype came up a few times. J is TRBJ2-3 and V is TRBV20-1; 7 bases line up with TRBD2. The length of the CDR3 is 14 residues. From germline, CDR1 is DFQATT and CDR2 SNEGSKA (reference sequence). Trimming took 0 bases from V and 3 from J; bases not matched to a gene: 3. In nucleotides, the CDR3 is TGCAGTGCTAGAGAGCGGGGGAGGACAGATACGCAGTATTTT. Translated: CSARERGRTDTQYF.

This clonotype was picked up a small number of times. The chain joins TRBV11-2 to TRBJ2-2; D possibly corresponds to TRBD2 (6 bases). V lost 3 bases and J lost 1, with 12 bases in between. The germline V gene encodes CDR1 SGHAT and CDR2 FQNNGV. The CDR3 runs to 16 residues. CDR3 nucleotides: TGTGCCAGCAGCTTTTTTTTGGGGGGGAACACCGGGGAGCTGTTTTTT. Its translation is CASSFFLGGNTGELFF.

V usage is TRBV7-3 and J usage is TRBJ1-1; 10 bases align to TRBD1. Germline values: CDR1 SGHTA, CDR2 FQGTGA. The ends lost 3 bases at V and 5 bases at J; junction bases unmatched: 9. The CDR3 has 16 amino acids. CDR3 residues: CASSLTGGATATEAFF. CDR3 nucleotides: TGTGCCAGCAGCTTGACAGGGGGCGCGACAGCAACTGAAGCTTTCTTT. The whole variable domain, filled in from reference TRBV7-3 and TRBJ1-1, reads GAGVSQTPSNKVTEKGKYVELRCDPISGHTALYWYRQSLGQGPEFLIYFQGTGAADDSGLPNDRFFAVRPEGSVSTLKIQRTERGDSAVYLCASSLTGGATATEAFFGQGTRLTVV.

The chain links TRBV27 to TRBJ2-3; no clear D gene. The V and J ends lost 5 bases and 4 bases respectively, with 13 bases between them. Germline CDR1 MNHEY, CDR2 SMNVEV (reference sequence). The CDR3 totals 14 residues. The CDR3: CASSVHGGSDTQYF. CDR3 nucleotide sequence: TGTGCCAGCAGTGTCCACGGTGGCTCAGATACGCAGTATTTT.

This clonotype has more than one count but fewer than ten. CDR3 region: CASSSKARITDTQYF. Here the CDR3 DNA reads TGTGCCAGCAGCTCCAAGGCTCGGATCACAGATACGCAGTATTTT. This chain links TRBV5-6 with TRBJ2-3; D unresolved. The length of the CDR3 is 15 residues. V was shortened by 3 bases and J by 2 bases, with 13 bases between the two germline ends. CDR1 SGHDT and CDR2 YYEEEE come from the germline V gene.

This clonotype turned up a few times. The chain has TRBV7-6 and TRBJ1-2, with a possible D match to TRBD1 (5 bases). Trimming cost V 5 bases and J 6 bases, with 22 bases left between them. This CDR3 contains 16 residues. CDR1 and CDR2 from the germline V gene are SGHVS and FNYEAQ. CDR3 residues: CASSPPGRGGTNGYTF. In DNA form, the CDR3 reads TGTGCCAGCAGCCCACCGGGACGGGGAGGGACTAATGGCTACACCTTC.

This clonotype was picked up a small number of times. The chain is built from TRBV7-8 and TRBJ1-2; a possible D gene is TRBD1 (6 bases). The CDR3 runs 13 residues. Between the trimmed V and J ends, which lost 5 bases and 10 bases, there was a span of 17 bases. Per germline, CDR1 SGHVS and CDR2 FQNEAQ. The DNA of the CDR3 is TGTGCCAGCAGCCGGGGTGAATACAGGGTCTACACCTTC. Protein product: CASSRGEYRVYTF.

The genes are TRBV20-1 and TRBJ2-5, with TRBD2 matching over 9 bases. V trimming: 3 bases; J trimming: 2 bases; junction bases outside the gene matches: 7. The CDR3 is 15 residues long. Germline values: CDR1 DFQATT, CDR2 SNEGSKA (reference sequence). The CDR3 loop is CSASPSTSGQETQYF. The CDR3, as DNA: TGCAGTGCTAGCCCTTCGACTAGCGGACAAGAGACCCAGTACTTC.

V is TRBV4-3 and J is TRBJ2-5; D may be TRBD1 (6 bases). CDR3 length: 14 amino acids. Germline CDR1 LGHNA, CDR2 YSLEER. Between the trimmed V and J ends, which lost 1 base and 5 bases, there was a span of 11 bases. In nucleotides, the CDR3 is TGCGCCAGCAGCCAAGGGCAGGGGATGGAGACCCAGTACTTC. Its protein product is CASSQGQGMETQYF.

V gene TRBV12-3 or TRBV12-4 combines with J gene TRBJ2-5, with a weak D call TRBD2 (6 bases). The CDR3 runs 13 residues. With 7 bases removed from V and 2 bases from J, the gap between germline ends came to 11 bases. The CDR3 reads CASKRVPQETQYF. The CDR3 coding sequence is TGTGCCAGCAAGCGGGTTCCACAAGAGACCCAGTACTTC.

This clonotype was counted many times. This chain joins TRBV7-3 and TRBJ2-1; 8 bases fit TRBD2. The germline V gene encodes CDR1 SGHTA and CDR2 FQGTGA. V lost 5 bases and J lost 0; bases outside the gene matches: 3. The CDR3 covers 15 residues. The CDR3 nucleotides are TGTGCCAGCAGCCCCCTAGCGGGCTCCTACAATGAGCAGTTCTTC. Translation: CASSPLAGSYNEQFF.

V is TRBV4-2 and J is TRBJ1-5; no reliable D call. The CDR3 runs to 15 residues. Trimming stripped 1 base from V and 4 bases from J, with 11 bases between. Germline-derived CDR1 and CDR2 are LGHNA and YNFKEQ. CDR3 loop: CASSQGLILNQPQHF. The CDR3 bases are TGTGCCAGCAGCCAAGGTTTGATTTTAAATCAGCCCCAGCATTTT.

The chain couples TRBV15 to TRBJ2-3; no clear D. The CDR3 is 12 amino acids. Deletions cut 3 bases from V and 7 bases from J, with 8 bases between. Germline V lookup: CDR1 LNHNV, CDR2 YYDKDF (reference sequence). CDR3 nucleotides: TGTGCCACCAGCAGTTACAGCCATACGCAGTATTTT. Amino acid sequence: CATSSYSHTQYF. Filled out from reference TRBV15 and TRBJ2-3, the complete variable domain reads DAMVIQNPRYQVTQFGKPVTLSCSQTLNHNVMYWYQQKSSQAPKLLFHYYDKDFNNEADTPDNFQSRRPNTSFCFLDIRSPGLGDTAMYLCATSSYSHTQYFGPGTRLTVL.

This clonotype has only a few counts. The chain links TRBV29-1 to TRBJ1-4, with D perhaps TRBD1 (5 bases). The CDR3 has 13 amino acids. The germline V gene encodes CDR1 SQVTM and CDR2 ANQGSEA. With 6 bases removed from V and 3 bases from J, the gap between germline ends came to 11 bases. CDR3 in amino acids: CSVGDGSNEKLFF. DNA for the CDR3: TGCAGCGTGGGGGACGGCTCTAATGAAAAACTGTTTTTT.

This clonotype has a count of ten or more. V and J are TRBV7-2 and TRBJ2-5; TRBD2 matches 10 bases. V shed 1 base, J shed 5 bases, and the junction held 7 bases outside the gene matches. The CDR3 runs 16 residues. Germline V gene sequence: CDR1 SGHTA, CDR2 FQGNSA. Here the CDR3 reads CASSLGSGGAWETQYF. CDR3 nucleotide sequence: TGTGCCAGCAGCTTAGGAAGCGGGGGGGCGTGGGAGACCCAGTACTTC.